These 23 T cell receptor beta chains were sequenced from one sample in a study of CD8+ T cells in alopecia areata. Extracted from the samples, RNA was reverse transcribed into cDNA to serve as the sequencing template. Sequencing was performed with immunoSEQ multiplex PCR; in TCRdb, only in-frame clones are kept and a portion is missing. The sample yields roughly 110,000 clones, roughly 50% seen once. The treatment here: oral pan-JAK inhibitor, 5-10 mg twice daily. This material consisted of CD8+ T cells sorted from blood, taken at week 24, from a patient treated with tofacitinib. These receptors originate from a human donor with alopecia areata.

With regard to this clone: Other DNA sequences within the sample encode an identical CDR3. This chain uses TRBV5-1 with TRBJ1-1; D is uncertain. Trimming cost V 2 bases and J 5 bases, with 7 bases left between them. CDR3 length: 12 amino acids. Germline-derived CDR1 and CDR2 are SGHRS and YFSETQ. Here the CDR3 reads CASSFGGTEAFF. The CDR3 region has the DNA TGCGCCAGCAGCTTCGGAGGGACTGAAGCTTTCTTT. Full variable domain (outside the CDR3, taken from reference TRBV5-1 and TRBJ1-1): KAGVTQTPRYLIKTRGQQVTLSCSPISGHRSVSWYQQTPGQGLQFLFEYFSETQRNKGNFPGRFSGRQFSNSRSEMNVSTLELGDSALYLCASSFGGTEAFFGQGTRLTVV.

This clone was seen more than once but under ten times. Sequence at one end of the junction differs from germline and may be a read error. J is TRBJ1-5 and V is TRBV27, with a possible D match to TRBD1 (5 bases). This CDR3 has 13 amino acids. Germline V gene data show CDR1 as MNHEY and CDR2 as SMNVEV (reference sequence). CDR3 sequence (DNA): TGTGCCAGCAGTCTATCAGGGCCTCAGCCCCAGCATTTT. Encoded protein: CASSLSGPQPQHF.

The V call is TRBV9, the J call TRBJ2-2, with unresolved D. The V gene lost 4 bases and the J gene lost 6 bases, with 7 bases spanning the gap. CDR1 and CDR2 (germline): SGDLS, YYNGEE. The CDR3 length is 12 residues. The CDR3 nucleotides read TGTGCCAGCAGCCCCCTCTCCGGGGAGCTGTTTTTT. Its translation: CASSPLSGELFF.

This rearrangement joins TRBV6-5 to TRBJ1-2; D gene ambiguous. The CDR3 is 14 residues long. The V end lost 8 bases, the J end lost 8 bases, and 21 bases lay between the germline ends. Germline V gene lookup returns CDR1 MNHEY and CDR2 SVGAGI. CDR3 region: CASGHSGPVGGYTF. DNA of the CDR3: TGTGCCAGCGGGCACTCGGGCCCGGTCGGGGGCTACACCTTC.

The chain links TRBV27 to TRBJ2-3, with 7 nucleotides matching TRBD2. With V trimmed by 1 base and J by 4 bases, 8 bases remained unmatched. Germline assignment: CDR1 MNHEY and CDR2 SMNVEV (reference sequence). The CDR3 consists of 16 residues. CDR3 residues: CASSLYGGSSPDTQYF. In DNA form, the CDR3 reads TGTGCCAGCAGTTTATACGGGGGGTCGAGCCCAGATACGCAGTATTTT.

V usage is TRBV5-1 and J usage is TRBJ2-3; the match to TRBD2 covers 10 bases. CDR1 and CDR2 from the germline V gene are SGHRS and YFSETQ. With V trimmed by 4 bases and J by 2 bases, 7 bases remained unmatched. This CDR3 is 16 amino acids long. The CDR3 DNA reads TGCGCCAGCAGCCCTGCACTAGCGGGGTACACAGATACGCAGTATTTT. This gives the protein CASSPALAGYTDTQYF.

The gene calls are TRBV7-9 and TRBJ2-7, with a possible D match to TRBD2 (5 bases). Germline CDR1 is SEHNR and CDR2 is FQNEAQ (reference sequence). Trimming left V 5 bases short and J 5 bases short, with 28 bases between. This CDR3 is 18 amino acids long. CDR3 loop: CASSLYYRTGLGGDEQYF. CDR3 nucleotides: TGTGCCAGCAGCCTATATTATCGGACCGGTCTAGGAGGAGACGAGCAGTACTTC.

This chain links TRBV14 with TRBJ2-7; D is unresolved. This CDR3 has 15 residues. The germline V gene has CDR1 SGHDN and CDR2 FVKESK. V shed 3 bases and J shed 2 bases, with 14 bases lying between them. The CDR3 is CASSQLKVGAYEQYF. For the CDR3, the DNA is TGTGCCAGCAGCCAGCTCAAGGTCGGAGCCTACGAGCAGTACTTC. Drawing the rest from reference TRBV14 and TRBJ2-7, the complete variable domain is EAGVTQFPSHSVIEKGQTVTLRCDPISGHDNLYWYRRVMGKEIKFLLHFVKESKQDESGMPNNRFLAERTGGTYSTLKVQPAELEDSGVYFCASSQLKVGAYEQYFGPGTRLTVT.

This clone was seen just once. The chain combines TRBV2 with TRBJ2-1; no reliable D call. Germline V gives CDR1 SNHLY, CDR2 FYNNEI. The CDR3 covers 13 residues. The V gene lost 11 bases and the J gene lost 6 bases, with 17 bases spanning the gap. This CDR3 reads CASMKGLGNEQFF. The CDR3 DNA follows: TGTGCCTCTATGAAAGGGTTGGGCAATGAGCAGTTCTTC.

This clone showed up just a few times. The chain is built from TRBV29-1 and TRBJ2-7, with TRBD1 identical over 9 bases. Trimming cost V 7 bases and J 3 bases; bases outside gene matches: 7. Germline CDR1 is SQVTM and CDR2 is ANQGSEA. CDR3 length equals 13 residues. The CDR3 coding sequence is TGCAGCGCCAATACGGGACAGGGCTACGAGCAGTACTTC. Translating it yields CSANTGQGYEQYF.

This clone was counted only a few times. V gene TRBV29-1 combines with J gene TRBJ2-7; 9 nucleotides match TRBD2. Unmatched junction bases numbered 5, after V lost 7 bases and J lost 1 base. The CDR3 runs 13 residues. The germline V gene has CDR1 SQVTM and CDR2 ANQGSEA. CDR3 in amino acids: CSASGTASYEQYF. The CDR3 DNA sequence: TGCAGCGCTAGCGGGACAGCTTCCTACGAGCAGTACTTC.

Relative to its sample, this clone is medium-sized. This sequence joins TRBV6-4 and TRBJ2-6; the D gene is possibly TRBD2 (6 bases). The length of the CDR3 is 15 residues. Looked up from germline, CDR1 is MRHNA and CDR2 is SNTAGT. V was trimmed by 3 bases and J by 4 bases, leaving 10 bases between them. The CDR3 loop reads CASSEGGTGANVLTF. Written as DNA, the CDR3 is TGTGCCAGCAGTGAGGGGGGTACCGGGGCCAACGTCCTGACTTTC.

V usage is TRBV4-3 and J usage is TRBJ1-1, with D hard to call. CDR3 length: 13 amino acids. Germline V gene sequence: CDR1 LGHNA, CDR2 YSLEER. Trimming cost V 6 bases and J 0 bases, with 8 bases left between them. CDR3 sequence reads: CASRIGMNTEAFF. The CDR3 DNA follows: TGCGCCAGCAGGATAGGGATGAACACTGAAGCTTTCTTT.

This chain links TRBV7-9 with TRBJ2-6; D is uncertain. With 4 bases removed from V and 8 bases from J, the gap between germline ends came to 6 bases. The CDR3 is made up of 12 amino acids. Looked up from germline, CDR1 is SEHNR and CDR2 is FQNEAQ (reference sequence). As DNA, the CDR3 is TGTGCCAGCAGCTACGAGACCAACGTCCTGACTTTC. Translated: CASSYETNVLTF.

The rearrangement links TRBV11-2 to TRBJ2-7; 8 nucleotides line up with TRBD2. This CDR3 region has 13 residues. Germline V gene sequence: CDR1 SGHAT, CDR2 FQNNGV. The junction had 1 base not matched to a gene; V was cut back by 2 bases and J by 4 bases. The CDR3 sequence is CASSLSGSYEQYF. The CDR3 DNA reads TGTGCCAGCAGCTTAAGCGGGAGTTACGAGCAGTACTTC.

This clone was observed a few times. The chain employs TRBV5-1 and TRBJ1-1; no clear D. CDR1 SGHRS and CDR2 YFSETQ come from the germline V gene. V was trimmed by 7 bases and J by 5 bases, leaving 18 bases between them. The CDR3 has 14 residues. CDR3: CASRSVAPGTEAFF. Written as DNA, the CDR3 is TGCGCCAGCCGGTCTGTGGCACCTGGGACTGAAGCTTTCTTT.

This clone was seen once. This sequence joins TRBV7-9 and TRBJ1-5; tentative D call: TRBD1 (5 bases). V lost 2 bases, J lost 5 bases, and 13 bases lay in between. Germline V CDR1 and CDR2: SEHNR, FQNEAQ (reference sequence). This CDR3 is built from 15 residues. The CDR3 DNA reads as TGTGCCAGCAGCTTAACCGCAGGGTTCGATCAGCCCCAGCATTTT. Protein: CASSLTAGFDQPQHF.

The chain joins TRBV27 to TRBJ2-6; D is unresolved. From germline, CDR1 is MNHEY and CDR2 SMNVEV (reference sequence). This CDR3 spans 15 amino acids. Trimming took off 6 bases at V and 4 bases at J, with 13 bases between the two ends. The CDR3, as DNA: TGTGCCAGCAGCCCCGCAACCCCCGGGGCCAACGTCCTGACTTTC. As protein: CASSPATPGANVLTF.

The chain couples TRBV29-1 to TRBJ1-2; D gene unclear. Trimming cost V 5 bases and J 1 base, with 11 bases left between them. The CDR3 has 13 amino acids. Germline V lookup: CDR1 SQVTM, CDR2 ANQGSEA. The CDR3 nucleotides read TGCAGCGTTCCAATAGGCCATAACTATGGCTACACCTTC. Translated, it gives CSVPIGHNYGYTF.

The rearrangement links TRBV29-1 to TRBJ2-6; D call uncertain. Germline CDR1 SQVTM, CDR2 ANQGSEA. Trimming pared 0 bases from V and 0 bases from J, leaving 6 bases between. The CDR3 covers 15 residues. The CDR3 reads CSVEDPRSGANVLTF. The CDR3, as DNA: TGCAGCGTTGAAGATCCTCGCTCTGGGGCCAACGTCCTGACTTTC.

The CDR3 sequence: CASSLDVMVDTLHF. CDR3 DNA: TGTGCCAGCAGTCTGGACGTAATGGTCGATACCCTCCACTTT. The chain links TRBV27 to TRBJ1-6; D is unclear. The V gene's germline CDR1 is MNHEY and CDR2 SMNVEV (reference sequence). Trimming removed 5 bases from V and 14 bases from J, with 19 bases in between. The CDR3 runs 14 residues.

V is TRBV2 and J is TRBJ2-2; D gene uncertain. Trimming took 5 bases from V and 0 from J, leaving 10 bases between them. Germline CDR1 and CDR2: SNHLY and FYNNEI. This CDR3 contains 15 residues. In DNA form, the CDR3 reads TGTGCCAGCAGTAAATCAACCGCGAACACCGGGGAGCTGTTTTTT. Its protein product is CASSKSTANTGELFF.

The DNA for the CDR3 is TGTGCCAGCAGCCAAGGGGGGCAGCCCCAGCATTTT. Residues: CASSQGGQPQHF. This chain connects TRBV2 to TRBJ1-5; tentatively, D is TRBD1 (6 bases). Trimming removed 6 bases from V and 7 bases from J, with 10 bases in between. This CDR3 has 12 amino acids. Looked up from germline, CDR1 is SNHLY and CDR2 is FYNNEI.